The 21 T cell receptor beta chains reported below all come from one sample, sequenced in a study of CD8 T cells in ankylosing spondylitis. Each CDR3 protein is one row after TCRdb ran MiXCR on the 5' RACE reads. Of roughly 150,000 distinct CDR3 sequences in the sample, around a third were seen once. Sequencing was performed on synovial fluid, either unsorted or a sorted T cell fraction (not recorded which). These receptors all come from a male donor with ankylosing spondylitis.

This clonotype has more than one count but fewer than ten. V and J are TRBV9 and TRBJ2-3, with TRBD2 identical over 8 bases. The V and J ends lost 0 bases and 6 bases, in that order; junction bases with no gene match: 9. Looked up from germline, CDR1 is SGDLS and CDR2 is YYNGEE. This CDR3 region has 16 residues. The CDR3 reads CASSVGGRGATDTQYF. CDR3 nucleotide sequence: TGTGCCAGCAGCGTAGGTGGGCGGGGGGCAACGGATACGCAGTATTTT.

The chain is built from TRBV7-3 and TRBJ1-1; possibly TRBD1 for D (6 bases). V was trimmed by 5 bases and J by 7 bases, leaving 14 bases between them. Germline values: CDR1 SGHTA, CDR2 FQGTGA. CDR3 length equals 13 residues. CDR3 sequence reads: CASSPRGGREAFF. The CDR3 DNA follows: TGTGCCAGCAGCCCACGAGGGGGGCGTGAAGCTTTCTTT. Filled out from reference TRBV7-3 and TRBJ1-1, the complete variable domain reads GAGVSQTPSNKVTEKGKYVELRCDPISGHTALYWYRQSLGQGPEFLIYFQGTGAADDSGLPNDRFFAVRPEGSVSTLKIQRTERGDSAVYLCASSPRGGREAFFGQGTRLTVV.

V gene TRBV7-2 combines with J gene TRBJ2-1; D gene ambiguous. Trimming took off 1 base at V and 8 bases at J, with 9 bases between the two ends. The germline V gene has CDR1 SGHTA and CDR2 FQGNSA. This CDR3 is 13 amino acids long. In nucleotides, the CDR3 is TGTGCCAGCAGCTTAGTCTCGGGTCATGAGCAGTTCTTC. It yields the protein CASSLVSGHEQFF.

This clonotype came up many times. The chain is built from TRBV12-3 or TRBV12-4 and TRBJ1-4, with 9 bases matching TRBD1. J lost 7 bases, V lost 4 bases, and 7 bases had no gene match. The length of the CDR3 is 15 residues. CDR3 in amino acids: CASSSLDRGSEKLFF. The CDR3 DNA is TGTGCCAGCAGTTCTCTTGACAGGGGGAGTGAAAAACTGTTTTTT.

This chain's CDR3 is CSARRRGGNTGELFF. DNA for the CDR3: TGCAGTGCTAGGAGGCGGGGGGGTAACACCGGGGAGCTGTTTTTT. The chain couples TRBV20-1 to TRBJ2-2, with TRBD2 identical over 9 bases. Looked up from germline, CDR1 is DFQATT and CDR2 is SNEGSKA (reference sequence). CDR3 length: 15 residues. V shed 3 bases and J 2 bases; nucleotides not matched to a gene: 4.

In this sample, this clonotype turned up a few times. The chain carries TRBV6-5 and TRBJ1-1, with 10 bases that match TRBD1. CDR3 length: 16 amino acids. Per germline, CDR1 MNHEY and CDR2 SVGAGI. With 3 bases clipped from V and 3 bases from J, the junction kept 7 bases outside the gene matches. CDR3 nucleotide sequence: TGTGCCAGCAGTTATGCGGGACAGGGGTGGGACACTGAAGCTTTCTTT. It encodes CASSYAGQGWDTEAFF.

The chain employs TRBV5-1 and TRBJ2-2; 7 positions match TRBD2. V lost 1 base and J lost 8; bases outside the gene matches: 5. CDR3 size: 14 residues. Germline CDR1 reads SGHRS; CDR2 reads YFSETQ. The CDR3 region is CASSLREGPGELFF. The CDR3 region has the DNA TGCGCCAGCAGCTTGAGGGAGGGACCTGGGGAGCTGTTTTTT.

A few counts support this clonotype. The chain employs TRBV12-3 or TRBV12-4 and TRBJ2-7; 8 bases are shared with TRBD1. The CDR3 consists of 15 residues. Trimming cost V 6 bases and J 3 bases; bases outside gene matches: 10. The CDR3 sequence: CASSPRTGSLYEQYF. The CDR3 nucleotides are TGTGCCAGCAGCCCCCGGACAGGGTCCCTCTACGAGCAGTACTTC.

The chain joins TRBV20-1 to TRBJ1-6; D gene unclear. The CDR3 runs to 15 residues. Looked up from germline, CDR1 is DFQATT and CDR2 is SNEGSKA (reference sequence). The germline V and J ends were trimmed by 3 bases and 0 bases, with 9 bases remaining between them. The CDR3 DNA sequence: TGCAGTGCTAGGATCTTGAGCTCCTATAATTCACCCCTCCACTTT. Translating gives CSARILSSYNSPLHF.

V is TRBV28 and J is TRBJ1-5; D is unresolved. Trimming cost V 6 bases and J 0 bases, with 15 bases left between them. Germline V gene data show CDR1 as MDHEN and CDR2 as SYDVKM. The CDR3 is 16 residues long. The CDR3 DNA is TGTGCCAGCAGCGCCCTGCGGCGGGTTAGCAATCAGCCCCAGCATTTT. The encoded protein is CASSALRRVSNQPQHF. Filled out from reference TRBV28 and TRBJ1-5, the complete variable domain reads DVKVTQSSRYLVKRTGEKVFLECVQDMDHENMFWYRQDPGLGLRLIYFSYDVKMKEKGDIPEGYSVSREKKERFSLILESASTNQTSMYLCASSALRRVSNQPQHFGDGTRLSIL.

The CDR3 loop reads CAWSEAKGTQYF. DNA for the CDR3: TGTGCCTGGAGTGAGGCGAAAGGGACCCAGTACTTC. This chain uses TRBV30 with TRBJ2-5; D is unclear. Trimming stripped 1 base from V and 7 bases from J, with 10 bases between. Germline V gene lookup returns CDR1 GTSNPN and CDR2 SVGIG (reference sequence). CDR3 length: 12 amino acids.

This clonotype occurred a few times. The CDR3 bases are TGCAGTGCTGGACGACAGGGGAGCTCCTACGAGCAGTACTTC. Translation: CSAGRQGSSYEQYF. This chain joins TRBV20-1 and TRBJ2-7, with 8 bases that match TRBD1. The CDR3 consists of 14 residues. Germline V lookup: CDR1 DFQATT, CDR2 SNEGSKA (reference sequence). J was trimmed by 0 bases and V by 5 bases; bases with no gene match: 6.

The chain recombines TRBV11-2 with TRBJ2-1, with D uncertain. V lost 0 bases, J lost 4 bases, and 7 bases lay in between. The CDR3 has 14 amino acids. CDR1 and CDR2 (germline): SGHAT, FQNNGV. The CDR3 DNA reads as TGTGCCAGCAGCTTAGAAGGCACTTACAATGAGCAGTTCTTC. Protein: CASSLEGTYNEQFF.

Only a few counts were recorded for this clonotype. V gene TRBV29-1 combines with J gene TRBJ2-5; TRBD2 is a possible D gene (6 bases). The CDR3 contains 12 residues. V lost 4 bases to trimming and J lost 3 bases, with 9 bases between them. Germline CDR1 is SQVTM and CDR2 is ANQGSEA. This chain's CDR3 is CSVGWGEETQYF. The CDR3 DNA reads TGCAGCGTTGGCTGGGGGGAAGAGACCCAGTACTTC. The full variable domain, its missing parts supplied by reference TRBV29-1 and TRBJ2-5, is SAVISQKPSRDICQRGTSLTIQCQVDSQVTMMFWYRQQPGQSLTLIATANQGSEATYESGFVIDKFPISRPNLTFSTLTVSNMSPEDSSIYLCSVGWGEETQYFGPGTRLLVL.

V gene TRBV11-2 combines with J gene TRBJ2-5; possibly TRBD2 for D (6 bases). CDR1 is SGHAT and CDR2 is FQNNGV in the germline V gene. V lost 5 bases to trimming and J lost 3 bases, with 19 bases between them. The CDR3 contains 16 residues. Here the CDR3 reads CASSPEGKAGKETQYF. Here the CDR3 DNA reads TGTGCCAGCAGCCCGGAGGGAAAGGCCGGCAAAGAGACCCAGTACTTC.

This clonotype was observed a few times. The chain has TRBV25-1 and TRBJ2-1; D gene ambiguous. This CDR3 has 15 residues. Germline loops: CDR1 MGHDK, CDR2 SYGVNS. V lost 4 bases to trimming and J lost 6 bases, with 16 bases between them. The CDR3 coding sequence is TGTGCCAGCAGTGTACCCTACTCCTCGGGCAATGAGCAGTTCTTC. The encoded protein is CASSVPYSSGNEQFF.

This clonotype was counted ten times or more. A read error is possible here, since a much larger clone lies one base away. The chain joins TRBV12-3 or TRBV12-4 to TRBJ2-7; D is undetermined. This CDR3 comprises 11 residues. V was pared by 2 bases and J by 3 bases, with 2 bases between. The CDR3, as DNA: TGTGCCAGCAGTTTATTCTACGAGCAGTACTTC. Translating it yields CASSLFYEQYF.

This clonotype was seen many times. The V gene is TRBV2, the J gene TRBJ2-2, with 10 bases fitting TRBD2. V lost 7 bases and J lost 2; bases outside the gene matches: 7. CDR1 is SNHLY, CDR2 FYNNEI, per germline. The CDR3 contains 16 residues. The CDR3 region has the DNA TGTGCCAGCAAAGCTAGCGGGGGCCCCAACACCGGGGAGCTGTTTTTT. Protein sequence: CASKASGGPNTGELFF.

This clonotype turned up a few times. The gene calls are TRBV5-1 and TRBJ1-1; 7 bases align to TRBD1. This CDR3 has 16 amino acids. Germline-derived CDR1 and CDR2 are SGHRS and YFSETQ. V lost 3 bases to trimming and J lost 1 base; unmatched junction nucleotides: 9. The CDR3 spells CASSSSTTGRNTEAFF. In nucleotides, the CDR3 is TGCGCCAGCAGCTCCTCTACGACAGGGCGGAACACTGAAGCTTTCTTT.

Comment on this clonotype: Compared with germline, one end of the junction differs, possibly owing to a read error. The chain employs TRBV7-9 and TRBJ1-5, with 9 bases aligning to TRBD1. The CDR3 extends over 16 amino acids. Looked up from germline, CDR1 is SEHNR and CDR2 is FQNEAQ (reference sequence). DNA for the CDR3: TGTGCCAGCAGTTTAGCCGGGACAGGGCTAAACCAGCCCCAGCATTTT. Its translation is CASSLAGTGLNQPQHF.

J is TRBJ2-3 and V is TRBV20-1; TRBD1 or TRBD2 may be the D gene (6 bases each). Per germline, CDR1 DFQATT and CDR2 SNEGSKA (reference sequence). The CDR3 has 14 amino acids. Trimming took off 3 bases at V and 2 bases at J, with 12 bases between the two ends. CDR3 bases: TGCAGTGCTAGGGGGGCGGGAAACACAGATACGCAGTATTTT. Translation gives CSARGAGNTDTQYF.